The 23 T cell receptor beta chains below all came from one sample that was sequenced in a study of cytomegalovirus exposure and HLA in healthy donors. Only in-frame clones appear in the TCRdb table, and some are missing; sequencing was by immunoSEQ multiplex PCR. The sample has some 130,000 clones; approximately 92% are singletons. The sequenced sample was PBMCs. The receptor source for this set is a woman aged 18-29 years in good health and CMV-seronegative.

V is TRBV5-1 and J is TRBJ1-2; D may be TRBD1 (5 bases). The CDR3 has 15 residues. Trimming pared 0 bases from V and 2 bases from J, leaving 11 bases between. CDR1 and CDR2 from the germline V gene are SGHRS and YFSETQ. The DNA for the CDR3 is TGCGCCAGCAGCTTGGGTGGGGCATCGAACTATGGCTACACCTTC. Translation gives CASSLGGASNYGYTF.

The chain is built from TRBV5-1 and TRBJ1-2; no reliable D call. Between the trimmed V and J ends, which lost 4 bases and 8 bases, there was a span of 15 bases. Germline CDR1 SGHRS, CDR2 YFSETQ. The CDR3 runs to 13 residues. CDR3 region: CASSLPDGGGYTF. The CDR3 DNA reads TGCGCCAGCAGCCTCCCGGACGGAGGAGGCTACACCTTC.

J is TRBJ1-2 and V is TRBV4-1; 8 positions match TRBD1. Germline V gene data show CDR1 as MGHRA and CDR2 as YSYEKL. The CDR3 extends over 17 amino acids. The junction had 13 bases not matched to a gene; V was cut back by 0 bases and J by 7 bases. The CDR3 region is CASSQDPIQGEQLGYTF. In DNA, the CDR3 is TGCGCCAGCAGCCAAGACCCCATACAGGGGGAGCAGCTTGGCTACACCTTC.

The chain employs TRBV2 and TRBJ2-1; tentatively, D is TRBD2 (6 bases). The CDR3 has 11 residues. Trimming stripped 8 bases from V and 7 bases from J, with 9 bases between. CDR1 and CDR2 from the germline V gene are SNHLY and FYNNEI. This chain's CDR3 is CASFGGNEQFF. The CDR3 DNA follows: TGTGCCAGCTTTGGGGGGAATGAGCAGTTCTTC.

The CDR3: CASSLRVGTSGLNEQFF. The DNA of the CDR3 is TGTGCCAGCAGCTTGAGGGTTGGGACTAGCGGGTTGAATGAGCAGTTCTTC. The J gene is TRBJ2-1, the V gene TRBV5-4; 12 bases align to TRBD2. CDR1 is SGHNT and CDR2 is YYREEE in the germline V gene (reference sequence). This CDR3 spans 17 amino acids. With 1 base clipped from V and 7 bases from J, the junction kept 9 bases outside the gene matches. The variable domain in full, with the rest retrieved from reference TRBV5-4 and TRBJ2-1, is ETGVTQSPTHLIKTRGQQVTLRCSSQSGHNTVSWYQQALGQGPQFIFQYYREEENGRGNFPPRFSGLQFPNYSSELNVNALELDDSALYLCASSLRVGTSGLNEQFFGPGTRLTVL.

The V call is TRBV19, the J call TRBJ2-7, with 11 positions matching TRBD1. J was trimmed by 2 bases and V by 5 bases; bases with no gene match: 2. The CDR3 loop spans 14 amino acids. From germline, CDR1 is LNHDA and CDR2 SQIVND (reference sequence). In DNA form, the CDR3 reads TGTGCCAGTAGTGTGGGACAGGGGGCCTACGAGCAGTACTTC. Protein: CASSVGQGAYEQYF.

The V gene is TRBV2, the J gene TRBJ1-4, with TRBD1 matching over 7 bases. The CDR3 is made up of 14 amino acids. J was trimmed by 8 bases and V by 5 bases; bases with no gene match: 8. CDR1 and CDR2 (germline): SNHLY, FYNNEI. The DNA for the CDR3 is TGTGCCAGCAGTCCCGGGACAGCCTACGAAAAACTGTTTTTT. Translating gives CASSPGTAYEKLFF.

The CDR3 sequence: CASGRGSGYEQYF. CDR3 nucleotides: TGTGCCAGCGGAAGGGGGTCTGGCTACGAGCAGTACTTC. The chain is built from TRBV27 and TRBJ2-7, with D maybe TRBD1 (6 bases). Germline CDR1 and CDR2: MNHEY and SMNVEV (reference sequence). This CDR3 has 13 residues. The V end lost 8 bases, the J end lost 3 bases, and 14 bases lay between the germline ends.

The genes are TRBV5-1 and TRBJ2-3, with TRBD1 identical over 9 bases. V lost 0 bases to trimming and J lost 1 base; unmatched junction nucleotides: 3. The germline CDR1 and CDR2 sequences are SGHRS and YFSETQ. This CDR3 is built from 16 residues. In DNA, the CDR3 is TGCGCCAGCAGCTTGGTTTGGGACAGGGGCACAGATACGCAGTATTTT. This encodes CASSLVWDRGTDTQYF.

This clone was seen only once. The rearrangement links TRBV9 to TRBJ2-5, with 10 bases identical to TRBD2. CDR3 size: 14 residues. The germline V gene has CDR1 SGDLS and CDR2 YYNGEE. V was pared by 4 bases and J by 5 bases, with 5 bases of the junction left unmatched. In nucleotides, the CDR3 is TGTGCCAGCAGCCCTAGCGGGGGACAGGAGACCCAGTACTTC. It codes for CASSPSGGQETQYF.

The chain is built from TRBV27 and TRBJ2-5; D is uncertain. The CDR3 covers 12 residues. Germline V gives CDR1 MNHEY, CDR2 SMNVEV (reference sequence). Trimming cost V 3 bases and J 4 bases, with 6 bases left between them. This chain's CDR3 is CASSFRGETQYF. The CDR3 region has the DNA TGTGCCAGCAGTTTTAGAGGAGAGACCCAGTACTTC.

CDR3 in DNA: TGTGCCAGCACTATCGGACTGCCGCTTGAAGCTTTCTTT. It specifies CASTIGLPLEAFF. V gene TRBV6-6 combines with J gene TRBJ1-1; unclear D gene. Looked up from germline, CDR1 is MNHNY and CDR2 is SVGAGI (reference sequence). The CDR3 totals 13 residues. V shed 7 bases and J shed 7 bases, with 16 bases lying between them.

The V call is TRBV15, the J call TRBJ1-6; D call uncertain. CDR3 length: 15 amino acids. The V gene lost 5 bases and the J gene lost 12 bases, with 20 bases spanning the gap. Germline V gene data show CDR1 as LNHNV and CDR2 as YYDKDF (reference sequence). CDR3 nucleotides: TGTGCCACCAGCCCTGAATTTCAGGTTCGGGAACCCCTCCACTTT. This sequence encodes CATSPEFQVREPLHF. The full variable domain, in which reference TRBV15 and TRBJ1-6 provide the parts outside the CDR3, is DAMVIQNPRYQVTQFGKPVTLSCSQTLNHNVMYWYQQKSSQAPKLLFHYYDKDFNNEADTPDNFQSRRPNTSFCFLDIRSPGLGDTAMYLCATSPEFQVREPLHFGNGTRLTVT.

The CDR3, as DNA: TGCGCCAGCAGCCAAGCAGGGATGGCTCAGCCCCAGCATTTT. It codes for CASSQAGMAQPQHF. The rearrangement links TRBV4-1 to TRBJ1-5, with D possibly matching TRBD1 (5 bases). The CDR3 sequence is 14 residues long. Deletions cut 1 base from V and 6 bases from J, with 10 bases between. From germline, CDR1 is MGHRA and CDR2 YSYEKL.

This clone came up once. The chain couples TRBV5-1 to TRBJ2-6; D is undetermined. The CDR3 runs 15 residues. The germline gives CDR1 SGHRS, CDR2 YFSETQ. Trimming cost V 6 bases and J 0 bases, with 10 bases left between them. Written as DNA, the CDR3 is TGCGCCAGCATGCGGTCCCCCTCTGGGGCCAACGTCCTGACTTTC. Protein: CASMRSPSGANVLTF. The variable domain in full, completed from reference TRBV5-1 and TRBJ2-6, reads KAGVTQTPRYLIKTRGQQVTLSCSPISGHRSVSWYQQTPGQGLQFLFEYFSETQRNKGNFPGRFSGRQFSNSRSEMNVSTLELGDSALYLCASMRSPSGANVLTFGAGSRLTVL.

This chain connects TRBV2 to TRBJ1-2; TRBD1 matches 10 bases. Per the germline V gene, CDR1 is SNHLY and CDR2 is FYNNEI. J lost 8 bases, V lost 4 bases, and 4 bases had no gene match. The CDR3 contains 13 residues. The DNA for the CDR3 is TGTGCCAGCAGTGGACAGGGGGCCGTCGGCTACACCTTC. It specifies CASSGQGAVGYTF.

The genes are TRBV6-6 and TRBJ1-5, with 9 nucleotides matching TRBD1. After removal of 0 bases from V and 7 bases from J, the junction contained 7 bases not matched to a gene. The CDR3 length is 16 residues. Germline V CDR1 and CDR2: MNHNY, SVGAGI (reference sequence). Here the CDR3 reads CASSYSMGQGGQPQHF. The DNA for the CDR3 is TGTGCCAGCAGTTACTCGATGGGACAGGGAGGCCAGCCCCAGCATTTT.

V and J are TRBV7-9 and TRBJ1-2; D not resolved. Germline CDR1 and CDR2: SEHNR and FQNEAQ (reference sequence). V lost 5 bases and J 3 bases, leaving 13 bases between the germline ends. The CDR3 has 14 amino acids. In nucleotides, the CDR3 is TGTGCCAGCAGCCCGGCGGTCCCACACTATGGCTACACCTTC. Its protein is CASSPAVPHYGYTF.

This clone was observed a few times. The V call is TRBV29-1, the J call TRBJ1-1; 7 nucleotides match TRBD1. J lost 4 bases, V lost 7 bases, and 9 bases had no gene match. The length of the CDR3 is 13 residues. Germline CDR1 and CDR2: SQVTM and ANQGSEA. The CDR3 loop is CSGETGSITEAFF. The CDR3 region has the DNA TGCAGCGGGGAGACAGGGAGTATCACTGAAGCTTTCTTT.

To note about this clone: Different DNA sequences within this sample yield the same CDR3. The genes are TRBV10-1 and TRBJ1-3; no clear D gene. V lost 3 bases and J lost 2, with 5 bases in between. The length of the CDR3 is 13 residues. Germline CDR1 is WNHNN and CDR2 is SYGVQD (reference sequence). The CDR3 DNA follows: TGCGCCAGCAGTGACCGGGCTGGAAACACCATATATTTT. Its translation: CASSDRAGNTIYF.

This CDR3 reads CATSGGRNQPQHF. The CDR3 DNA reads TGTGCCACCAGCGGGGGCCGAAATCAGCCCCAGCATTTT. The V call is TRBV15, the J call TRBJ1-5; perhaps TRBD1 as D (6 bases). Trimming left V 5 bases short and J 4 bases short, with 9 bases between. Germline values: CDR1 LNHNV, CDR2 YYDKDF (reference sequence). The length of the CDR3 is 13 residues.

For the CDR3, the DNA is TGCGCCAGCAGCTTGATTTCCGGGACAGTCGGCGGGCCCTACGAGCAGTACTTC. Protein: CASSLISGTVGGPYEQYF. The V gene is TRBV5-1, the J gene TRBJ2-7; 7 bases agree with TRBD1. The CDR3 runs 18 residues. Germline-derived CDR1 and CDR2 are SGHRS and YFSETQ. The V and J ends lost 1 base and 2 bases, in that order; junction bases with no gene match: 15. Combining the CDR3 with reference TRBV5-1 and TRBJ2-7 gives the whole variable domain KAGVTQTPRYLIKTRGQQVTLSCSPISGHRSVSWYQQTPGQGLQFLFEYFSETQRNKGNFPGRFSGRQFSNSRSEMNVSTLELGDSALYLCASSLISGTVGGPYEQYFGPGTRLTVT.

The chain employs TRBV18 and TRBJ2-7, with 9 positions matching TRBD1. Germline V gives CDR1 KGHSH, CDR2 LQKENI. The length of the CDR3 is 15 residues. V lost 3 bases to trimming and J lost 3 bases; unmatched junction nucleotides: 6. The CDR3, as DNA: TGTGCCAGCTCACCCGGACAGGGGCCTTTCTACGAGCAGTACTTC. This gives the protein CASSPGQGPFYEQYF. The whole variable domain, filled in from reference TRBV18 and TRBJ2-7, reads NAGVMQNPRHLVRRRGQEARLRCSPMKGHSHVYWYRQLPEEGLKFMVYLQKENIIDESGMPKERFSAEFPKEGPSILRIQQVVRGDSAAYFCASSPGQGPFYEQYFGPGTRLTVT.